The entry below gives a single T cell receptor beta chain sequence along with its context. This specimen belongs to a study of blood T cell repertoires in COVID-19. The data were produced by immunoSEQ multiplex PCR, yet TCRdb's version contains in-frame clones alone and is incomplete. The sample holds fewer than 300,000 clones, more than 65% seen once. The CDR3 runs 14 residues. V gave up 2 bases and J gave up 1 base, with 8 bases separating them. Germline loops: CDR1 LNHDA, CDR2 SQIVND (reference sequence). This chain uses TRBV19 with TRBJ1-2; possible D gene TRBD1, 6 bases. Sequencing was done on a sample of peripheral blood. This receptor was identified in a woman between 18 and 29 years old with acute or convalescent COVID-19. The DNA of the CDR3 is TGTGCCAGTAGTATATCCAGGGGTAACTATGGCTACACCTTC. As protein: CASSISRGNYGYTF.